The 32 T cell receptor beta chains below were found in one sample sequenced in a study of blood T cell repertoires in COVID-19 (dated by TCRdb to between 2020 and 2021). Library generation was performed with the immunoSEQ multiplex PCR assay. The table was pulled from immuneACCESS by TCRdb, which kept in-frame rearrangements only. Such tables lose some clones; where checked, under half of the loss comes from unresolved V genes, and the rest has no known cause. Counted in this sample were a few hundred thousand clones; approximately 83% of them appeared once. Of the sample, 1.9% falls within the top ten clones. Material: peripheral blood. These receptors originate from a young man who had recovered from COVID-19.

The chain employs TRBV9 and TRBJ2-3; 7 bases line up with TRBD2. Germline CDR1 and CDR2: SGDLS and YYNGEE. The CDR3 runs to 15 residues. The ends lost 0 bases at V and 3 bases at J; junction bases unmatched: 4. CDR3 nucleotide sequence: TGTGCCAGCAGCGTAGCTTGGGGGGGAACAGATACGCAGTATTTT. This gives the protein CASSVAWGGTDTQYF.

The chain joins TRBV6-5 to TRBJ1-1; the D gene is possibly TRBD1 (6 bases). The V end lost 0 bases, the J end lost 5 bases, and 13 bases lay between the germline ends. This CDR3 is built from 15 residues. Germline V gene lookup returns CDR1 MNHEY and CDR2 SVGAGI. As DNA, the CDR3 is TGTGCCAGCAGTTACTCGGGAACACAGGGAACTGAAGCTTTCTTT. It specifies CASSYSGTQGTEAFF.

The chain carries TRBV7-3 and TRBJ1-1; the D gene is possibly TRBD1 (5 bases). Germline loops: CDR1 SGHTA, CDR2 FQGTGA. Trimming left V 2 bases short and J 1 base short, with 5 bases between. This CDR3 contains 13 residues. CDR3: CASSLDRNTEAFF. CDR3 nucleotide sequence: TGTGCCAGCAGCTTAGACAGGAACACTGAAGCTTTCTTT.

The chain recombines TRBV11-2 with TRBJ1-1, with TRBD1 as a possible D gene (5 bases). The CDR3 contains 15 residues. The V end was cut by 5 bases, the J end by 3 bases, with 16 bases between. Germline-derived CDR1 and CDR2 are SGHAT and FQNNGV. In nucleotides, the CDR3 is TGTGCCAGCAGCACTCCAGGGAGGAAGGACACTGAAGCTTTCTTT. It yields the protein CASSTPGRKDTEAFF.

The CDR3 region has the DNA TGTGCCAGCAGCTTAGTACAGGGGGCCACTCAGCCCCAGCATTTT. Residues: CASSLVQGATQPQHF. The rearrangement links TRBV7-2 to TRBJ1-5, with 9 nucleotides matching TRBD1. CDR1 is SGHTA and CDR2 is FQGNSA in the germline V gene. J was trimmed by 6 bases and V by 1 base; bases with no gene match: 4. The CDR3 covers 15 residues.

The table lists this clone with a count of one. This chain connects TRBV5-1 to TRBJ1-2, with TRBD1 as a possible D gene (6 bases). This CDR3 is 16 amino acids long. Germline V gene sequence: CDR1 SGHRS, CDR2 YFSETQ. V was shortened by 3 bases and J by 8 bases, with 23 bases between the two germline ends. The CDR3 region is CASSSKQGFLPLGYTF. The CDR3 nucleotides are TGCGCCAGCAGCTCCAAACAGGGATTTCTTCCCCTCGGCTACACCTTC.

The chain links TRBV27 to TRBJ2-7; 9 positions agree with TRBD1. V lost 8 bases, J lost 6 bases, and 11 bases stayed unmatched. This CDR3 has 14 residues. Germline loops: CDR1 MNHEY, CDR2 SMNVEV (reference sequence). This CDR3 reads CASGWDRDGSEQYF. CDR3 DNA: TGTGCCAGCGGGTGGGACAGGGACGGAAGCGAGCAGTACTTC.

V and J are TRBV7-9 and TRBJ1-2; D remains unclear. This CDR3 has 13 residues. The germline V gene encodes CDR1 SEHNR and CDR2 FQNEAQ (reference sequence). V was clipped by 1 base and J by 6 bases, with 9 bases between them. The CDR3 bases are TGTGCCAGCAGCTTAGAAACAGCTAATGGCTACACCTTC. Amino acids: CASSLETANGYTF.

The chain couples TRBV10-1 to TRBJ2-2, with D hard to call. The V end was cut by 4 bases, the J end by 5 bases, with 8 bases between. CDR1 is WNHNN, CDR2 SYGVQD, per germline (reference sequence). This CDR3 region has 13 residues. The CDR3 nucleotides read TGCGCCAGCAGTGGCGTTCGAACCGGGGAGCTGTTTTTT. Protein product: CASSGVRTGELFF.

DNA of the CDR3: TGTGCCAGCAGCTCCCGGAGCGGGGGGGCTAGCTACAATGAGCAGTTCTTC. Protein sequence: CASSSRSGGASYNEQFF. V is TRBV7-3 and J is TRBJ2-1; 10 bases align to TRBD2. Germline loops: CDR1 SGHTA, CDR2 FQGTGA. With 4 bases clipped from V and 3 bases from J, the junction kept 9 bases outside the gene matches. The CDR3 consists of 17 residues.

The chain uses TRBV27 and TRBJ2-5; D is possibly TRBD1 (6 bases). Germline CDR1 MNHEY, CDR2 SMNVEV (reference sequence). The CDR3 runs 14 residues. V lost 5 bases to trimming and J lost 3 bases, with 13 bases between them. The CDR3 loop is CASSRRRGEETQYF. CDR3 coding DNA: TGTGCCAGCAGTCGGCGCAGGGGAGAAGAGACCCAGTACTTC.

This clone was seen just once. This chain connects TRBV28 to TRBJ2-1; 8 bases fit TRBD1. CDR1 is MDHEN, CDR2 SYDVKM, per germline. The CDR3 sequence is 14 residues long. J was trimmed by 8 bases and V by 6 bases; bases with no gene match: 9. The CDR3 spells CASSPGQEHHEQFF. The CDR3 DNA reads TGTGCCAGCAGCCCGGGACAGGAGCACCATGAGCAGTTCTTC.

This chain joins TRBV5-1 and TRBJ2-7, with D possibly TRBD2 on 5 matching bases. The CDR3 runs to 14 residues. V lost 0 bases to trimming and J lost 3 bases, with 10 bases between them. Germline lookup yields CDR1 SGHRS and CDR2 YFSETQ. The CDR3 nucleotides read TGCGCCAGCAGCTTGGGGGTGGACTTCTACGAGCAGTACTTC. This encodes CASSLGVDFYEQYF. Variable domain in full (rest from reference TRBV5-1 and TRBJ2-7): KAGVTQTPRYLIKTRGQQVTLSCSPISGHRSVSWYQQTPGQGLQFLFEYFSETQRNKGNFPGRFSGRQFSNSRSEMNVSTLELGDSALYLCASSLGVDFYEQYFGPGTRLTVT.

J is TRBJ1-6 and V is TRBV3-1 (or the pseudogene TRBV3-2); D is perhaps TRBD1 (6 bases). This CDR3 spans 15 amino acids. V was shortened by 3 bases and J by 6 bases, with 12 bases between the two germline ends. Germline V gene data show CDR1 as LGHDT and CDR2 as YNNKEL (reference sequence). CDR3 sequence reads: CASSHGGHPNSPLHF. CDR3 DNA sequence: TGTGCCAGCAGCCATGGGGGACACCCTAATTCACCCCTCCACTTT.

About this clone: This same CDR3 is encoded by further DNA sequences in the sample. J is TRBJ2-5 and V is TRBV18, with TRBD2 as a possible D gene (5 bases). Trimming shortened V by 3 bases and J by 5 bases, and 10 bases separated the two germline ends. The CDR3 extends over 13 amino acids. CDR1 is KGHSH and CDR2 is LQKENI in the germline V gene. CDR3 nucleotide sequence: TGTGCCAGCTCACCTAACGGGATGGAGACCCAGTACTTC. Its translation: CASSPNGMETQYF.

This chain connects TRBV6-5 to TRBJ1-2; TRBD1 is a possible D gene (5 bases). The germline gives CDR1 MNHEY, CDR2 SVGAGI. Deletions cut 5 bases from V and 4 bases from J, with 14 bases between. The CDR3 sequence is 14 residues long. The CDR3 coding sequence is TGTGCCAGCAGTACCGGAGGGGCCCCCTATGGCTACACCTTC. Protein sequence: CASSTGGAPYGYTF.

V is TRBV6-1 and J is TRBJ2-1, with D possibly matching TRBD1 (6 bases). V lost 4 bases to trimming and J lost 7 bases, with 23 bases between them. Germline assignment: CDR1 MNHNS and CDR2 SASEGT. The CDR3 is 17 amino acids. Here the CDR3 DNA reads TGTGCCAGCAGTGCCCGTACCGGTCTGGGGGCTTTTAATGAGCAGTTCTTC. This encodes CASSARTGLGAFNEQFF.

V gene TRBV7-6 combines with J gene TRBJ2-3; 8 bases fit TRBD2. This CDR3 contains 17 residues. In germline, CDR1 is SGHVS, CDR2 FNYEAQ. The V and J ends lost 5 bases and 2 bases, in that order; junction bases with no gene match: 12. The CDR3 loop reads CASSPLRGGGFTDTQYF. The CDR3, as DNA: TGTGCCAGCAGCCCCCTCCGCGGCGGGGGGTTCACAGATACGCAGTATTTT.

In DNA, the CDR3 is TGTGCCAGCAGTGAACAGGGGTTAGGGAACGAGCAGTACTTC. As protein: CASSEQGLGNEQYF. The V and J genes are TRBV2 and TRBJ2-7; a possible D gene is TRBD1 (6 bases). Germline V lookup: CDR1 SNHLY, CDR2 FYNNEI. The CDR3 contains 14 residues. The germline V and J ends were trimmed by 2 bases and 5 bases, with 13 bases remaining between them. The complete variable domain, with remaining parts taken from reference TRBV2 and TRBJ2-7, reads EPEVTQTPSHQVTQMGQEVILRCVPISNHLYFYWYRQILGQKVEFLVSFYNNEISEKSEIFDDQFSVERPDGSNFTLKIRSTKLEDSAMYFCASSEQGLGNEQYFGPGTRLTVT.

The chain joins TRBV24-1 to TRBJ2-3; D is perhaps TRBD2 (6 bases). The CDR3 has 16 amino acids. V was pared by 1 base and J by 3 bases, with 13 bases between. In germline, CDR1 is KGHDR, CDR2 SFDVKD. CDR3 sequence reads: CATSDLDGRGTDTQYF. The CDR3 nucleotides are TGTGCCACCAGTGATTTAGACGGGAGAGGGACAGATACGCAGTATTTT.

The V and J genes are TRBV24-1 and TRBJ2-2; 9 nucleotides align to TRBD1. Germline V gene sequence: CDR1 KGHDR, CDR2 SFDVKD. The CDR3 has 16 residues. The V gene end was trimmed by 4 bases and the J gene end by 7 bases; junction bases not matched to a gene: 9. This CDR3 is CATSDANRGRSGELFF. The CDR3 DNA follows: TGTGCCACCAGTGACGCGAACAGGGGGCGTAGCGGGGAGCTGTTTTTT.

This sequence joins TRBV18 and TRBJ1-4; 12 positions agree with TRBD1. Unmatched junction bases numbered 8, after V lost 2 bases and J lost 10 bases. The CDR3 has 16 amino acids. Germline CDR1 is KGHSH and CDR2 is LQKENI. The CDR3 loop reads CASSPTSGTGGGKLFF. DNA for the CDR3: TGTGCCAGCTCACCAACCTCCGGGACAGGGGGCGGAAAACTGTTTTTT.

This sequence joins TRBV6-1 and TRBJ1-2, with no clear D. The V gene lost 2 bases and the J gene lost 0 bases, with 13 bases spanning the gap. The germline gives CDR1 MNHNS, CDR2 SASEGT. The CDR3 contains 16 residues. The CDR3 is CASSETPGLTNYGYTF. The CDR3 nucleotides read TGTGCCAGCAGTGAAACGCCAGGCCTCACTAACTATGGCTACACCTTC.

The V call is TRBV27, the J call TRBJ2-7; 7 bases fit TRBD1. Germline V lookup: CDR1 MNHEY, CDR2 SMNVEV (reference sequence). The CDR3 contains 15 residues. V was pared by 2 bases and J by 3 bases, with 7 bases of the junction left unmatched. CDR3 in DNA: TGTGCCAGCAGTTTAGTGGGACAGTCTAACTACGAGCAGTACTTC. Its protein is CASSLVGQSNYEQYF.

The sample holds a few counts of this clone. The V and J genes are TRBV4-1 and TRBJ1-2; 8 bases are a match to TRBD1. This CDR3 has 12 amino acids. V trimming: 3 bases; J trimming: 10 bases; junction bases outside the gene matches: 4. Germline V gene data show CDR1 as MGHRA and CDR2 as YSYEKL. The CDR3 protein is CASSHQDRDYTF. Here the CDR3 DNA reads TGCGCCAGCAGCCATCAGGACAGGGACTACACCTTC.

The J gene is TRBJ1-5, the V gene TRBV5-1; 7 positions agree with TRBD1. CDR3 length equals 13 residues. Germline CDR1 reads SGHRS; CDR2 reads YFSETQ. V lost 4 bases and J lost 5; bases outside the gene matches: 3. Written as DNA, the CDR3 is TGCGCCAGCAGCCCCGGACAGGATCAGCCCCAGCATTTT. Protein: CASSPGQDQPQHF.

The chain recombines TRBV5-1 with TRBJ2-5; 9 bases are a match to TRBD1. There are 14 residues in the CDR3. Germline CDR1 and CDR2: SGHRS and YFSETQ. Losses at the gene ends were 6 bases for V and 4 bases for J; bases not matched to a gene: 7. CDR3 sequence: CASNTGQGPETQYF. The CDR3 DNA is TGCGCCAGCAACACCGGACAGGGGCCAGAGACCCAGTACTTC.

V and J are TRBV2 and TRBJ2-4; a weak D match, TRBD2 (6 bases). V was cut by 5 bases and J by 6 bases, with 14 bases left in between. This CDR3 has 14 amino acids. From germline, CDR1 is SNHLY and CDR2 FYNNEI. The chain's CDR3 is CASSLANQLNIQYF. DNA of the CDR3: TGTGCCAGCAGTCTAGCGAATCAGCTAAACATTCAGTACTTC.

This rearrangement joins TRBV7-2 to TRBJ1-1; D is undetermined. CDR1 and CDR2 from the germline V gene are SGHTA and FQGNSA. There are 13 residues in the CDR3. Between the trimmed V and J ends, which lost 4 bases and 3 bases, there was a span of 9 bases. The DNA of the CDR3 is TGTGCCAGCAGCTCCCACCTACACACTGAAGCTTTCTTT. Translated, it gives CASSSHLHTEAFF.

V usage is TRBV7-2 and J usage is TRBJ1-3; the D is unclear. Trimming removed 2 bases at V and 0 bases at J, with 8 bases between. Germline values: CDR1 SGHTA, CDR2 FQGNSA. The CDR3 runs to 15 residues. The CDR3 DNA is TGTGCCAGCAGCTTACAGGCCGGCTCTGGAAACACCATATATTTT. As protein: CASSLQAGSGNTIYF.

V is TRBV24-1 and J is TRBJ1-2; D is unresolved. The germline V and J ends were trimmed by 4 bases and 8 bases, with 22 bases remaining between them. This CDR3 is 16 amino acids long. Germline CDR1 is KGHDR and CDR2 is SFDVKD. CDR3 sequence: CATSDPSQPGVSGYTF. The CDR3 DNA sequence: TGTGCCACCAGTGACCCCTCACAACCTGGAGTGAGCGGCTACACCTTC.

V gene TRBV19 combines with J gene TRBJ1-5, with a tentative D call TRBD1 (6 bases). This CDR3 region has 14 residues. The germline gives CDR1 LNHDA, CDR2 SQIVND (reference sequence). The ends were cut back, 8 bases at V and 4 bases at J, with 15 bases in the middle. The DNA of the CDR3 is TGTGCCAGTCAAACAGGACAGATTAATCAGCCCCAGCATTTT. Protein sequence: CASQTGQINQPQHF.